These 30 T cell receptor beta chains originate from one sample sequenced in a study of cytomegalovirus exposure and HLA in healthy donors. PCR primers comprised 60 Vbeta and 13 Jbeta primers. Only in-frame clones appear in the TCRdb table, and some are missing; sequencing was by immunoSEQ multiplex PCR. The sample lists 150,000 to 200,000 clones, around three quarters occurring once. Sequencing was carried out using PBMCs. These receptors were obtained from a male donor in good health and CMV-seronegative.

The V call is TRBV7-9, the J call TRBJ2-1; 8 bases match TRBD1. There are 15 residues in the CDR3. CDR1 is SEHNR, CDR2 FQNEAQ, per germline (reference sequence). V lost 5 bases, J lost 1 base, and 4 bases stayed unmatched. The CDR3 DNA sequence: TGTGCCAGCAGCCACAGGGGGATGTCCTACAATGAGCAGTTCTTC. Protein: CASSHRGMSYNEQFF.

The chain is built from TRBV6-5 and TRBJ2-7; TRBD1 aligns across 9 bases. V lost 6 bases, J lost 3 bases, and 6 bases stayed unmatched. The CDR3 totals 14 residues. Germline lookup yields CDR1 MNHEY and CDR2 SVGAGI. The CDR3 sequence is CASRSGQGLYEQYF. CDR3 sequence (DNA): TGTGCCAGCAGGTCGGGACAGGGTCTCTACGAGCAGTACTTC.

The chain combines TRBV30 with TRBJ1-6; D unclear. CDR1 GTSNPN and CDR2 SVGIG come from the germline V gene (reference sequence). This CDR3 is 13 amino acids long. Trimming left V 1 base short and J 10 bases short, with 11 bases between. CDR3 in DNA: TGTGCCTGGAGTGCGACTTTAAGCTCACCCCTCCACTTT. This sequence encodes CAWSATLSSPLHF.

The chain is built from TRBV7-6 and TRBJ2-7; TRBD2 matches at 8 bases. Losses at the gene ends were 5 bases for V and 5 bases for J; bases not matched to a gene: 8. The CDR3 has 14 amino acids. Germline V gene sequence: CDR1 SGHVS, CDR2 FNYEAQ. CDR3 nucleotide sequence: TGTGCCAGCAGCCCCCGCCCGGGAGGGAACGAGCAGTACTTC. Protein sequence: CASSPRPGGNEQYF.

CDR3 sequence: CASSHGLAGVRYLTDTQYF. The CDR3 region has the DNA TGTGCCAGCAGCCACGGACTAGCGGGCGTACGGTATCTCACAGATACGCAGTATTTT. The chain employs TRBV27 and TRBJ2-3, with 11 bases fitting TRBD2. The CDR3 is made up of 19 amino acids. The J segment lost 2 bases and the V segment lost 6 bases, leaving 16 bases of the junction unmatched. Germline V gene sequence: CDR1 MNHEY, CDR2 SMNVEV (reference sequence).

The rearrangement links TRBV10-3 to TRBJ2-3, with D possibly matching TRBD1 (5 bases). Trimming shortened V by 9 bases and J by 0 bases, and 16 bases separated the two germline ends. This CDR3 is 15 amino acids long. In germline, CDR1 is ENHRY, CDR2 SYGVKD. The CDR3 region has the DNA TGTGCCATGCAAACAGGTCCCACTAGCACAGATACGCAGTATTTT. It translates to CAMQTGPTSTDTQYF.

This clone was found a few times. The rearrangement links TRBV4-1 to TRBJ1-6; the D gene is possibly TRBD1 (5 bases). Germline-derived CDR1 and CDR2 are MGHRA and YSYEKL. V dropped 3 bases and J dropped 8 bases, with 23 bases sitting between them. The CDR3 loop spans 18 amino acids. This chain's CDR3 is CASSHSAPRQRRDSPLHF. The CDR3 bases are TGCGCCAGCAGCCACTCTGCCCCGAGACAGCGTCGGGATTCACCCCTCCACTTT.

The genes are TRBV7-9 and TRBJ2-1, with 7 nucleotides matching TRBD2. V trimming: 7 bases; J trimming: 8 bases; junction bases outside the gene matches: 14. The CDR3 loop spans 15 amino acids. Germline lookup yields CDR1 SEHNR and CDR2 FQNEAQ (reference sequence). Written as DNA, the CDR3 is TGTGCCAGCACCACCGGGACGGCGAGCGGGGATGAGCAGTTCTTC. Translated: CASTTGTASGDEQFF.

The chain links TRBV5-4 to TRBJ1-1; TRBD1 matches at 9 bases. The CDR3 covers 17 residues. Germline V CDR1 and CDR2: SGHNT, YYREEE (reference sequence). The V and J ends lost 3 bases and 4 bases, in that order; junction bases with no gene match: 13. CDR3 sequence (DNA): TGTGCCAGCAGCTCACCGGGACAGGGTTTTGATCGCACTGAAGCTTTCTTT. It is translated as CASSSPGQGFDRTEAFF.

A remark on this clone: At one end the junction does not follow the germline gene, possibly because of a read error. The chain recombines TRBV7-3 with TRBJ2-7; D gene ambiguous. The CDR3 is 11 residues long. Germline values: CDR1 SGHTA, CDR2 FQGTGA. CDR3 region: CASSFQYAQYF. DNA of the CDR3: TGTGCCAGCAGCTTCCAGTACGCGCAGTACTTC.

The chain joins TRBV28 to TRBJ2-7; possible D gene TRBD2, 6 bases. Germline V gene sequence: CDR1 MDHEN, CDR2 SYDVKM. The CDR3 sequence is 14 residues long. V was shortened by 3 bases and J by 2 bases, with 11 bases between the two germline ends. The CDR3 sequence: CASSLGLTTYEQYF. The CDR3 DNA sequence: TGTGCCAGCAGTTTGGGACTTACTACCTACGAGCAGTACTTC.

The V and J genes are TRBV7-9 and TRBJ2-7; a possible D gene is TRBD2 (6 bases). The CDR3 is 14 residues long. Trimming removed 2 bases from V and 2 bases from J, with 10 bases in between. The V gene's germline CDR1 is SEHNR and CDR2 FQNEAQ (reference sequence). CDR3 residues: CASSLNGGAYEQYF. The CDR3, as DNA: TGTGCCAGCAGCTTAAATGGCGGGGCCTACGAGCAGTACTTC.

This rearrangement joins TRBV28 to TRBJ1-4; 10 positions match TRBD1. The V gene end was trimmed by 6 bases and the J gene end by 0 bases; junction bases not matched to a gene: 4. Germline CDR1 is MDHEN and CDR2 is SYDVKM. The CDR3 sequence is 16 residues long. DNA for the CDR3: TGTGCCAGCAGGAGACAGGGGGCCGCAACTAATGAAAAACTGTTTTTT. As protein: CASRRQGAATNEKLFF.

For the CDR3, the DNA is TGTGCCAGCAGTGGGGGACAGAGCATAGTTCAGTACTTC. Residues: CASSGGQSIVQYF. The V gene is TRBV7-2, the J gene TRBJ2-4; 7 nucleotides line up with TRBD1. Losses at the gene ends were 6 bases for V and 11 bases for J; bases not matched to a gene: 10. Germline CDR1 and CDR2: SGHTA and FQGNSA. The length of the CDR3 is 13 residues.

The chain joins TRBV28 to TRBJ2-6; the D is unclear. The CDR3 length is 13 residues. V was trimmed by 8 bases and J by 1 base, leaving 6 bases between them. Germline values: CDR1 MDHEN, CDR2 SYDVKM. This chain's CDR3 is CASRLSGANVLTF. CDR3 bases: TGTGCCAGCCGTCTTTCTGGGGCCAACGTCCTGACTTTC.

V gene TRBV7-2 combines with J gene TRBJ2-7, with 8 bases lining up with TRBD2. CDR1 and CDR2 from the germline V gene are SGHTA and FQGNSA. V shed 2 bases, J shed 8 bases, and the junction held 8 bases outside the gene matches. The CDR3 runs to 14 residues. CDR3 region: CASSLYLAGSQQYF. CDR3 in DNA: TGTGCCAGCAGCTTATATCTAGCGGGTTCTCAGCAGTACTTC.

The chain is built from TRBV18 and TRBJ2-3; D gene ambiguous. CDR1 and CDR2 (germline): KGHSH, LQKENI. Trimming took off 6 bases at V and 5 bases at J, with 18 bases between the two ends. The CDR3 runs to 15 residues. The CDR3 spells CASSTAETFIDTQYF. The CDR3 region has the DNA TGTGCCAGCTCCACGGCGGAGACTTTTATAGATACGCAGTATTTT.

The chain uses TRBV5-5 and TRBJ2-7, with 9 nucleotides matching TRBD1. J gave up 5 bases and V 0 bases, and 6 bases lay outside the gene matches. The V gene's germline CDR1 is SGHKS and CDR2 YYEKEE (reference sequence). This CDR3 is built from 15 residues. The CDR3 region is CASSLVPGQGDEQYF. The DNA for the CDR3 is TGTGCCAGCAGCTTGGTACCGGGACAGGGCGACGAGCAGTACTTC.

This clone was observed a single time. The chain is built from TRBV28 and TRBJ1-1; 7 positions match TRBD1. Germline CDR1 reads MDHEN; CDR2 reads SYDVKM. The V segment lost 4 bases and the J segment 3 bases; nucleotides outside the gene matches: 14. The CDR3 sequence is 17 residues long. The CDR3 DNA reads TGTGCCAGCAGTTCCCTCCGACAGGGCGCTACACACACTGAAGCTTTCTTT. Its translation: CASSSLRQGATHTEAFF.

Here the CDR3 DNA reads TGCGCCAGCAGCCCGGGACTAGCGTACTACAATGAGCAGTTCTTC. Its protein is CASSPGLAYYNEQFF. This chain uses TRBV4-3 with TRBJ2-1; 10 bases match TRBD2. Germline-derived CDR1 and CDR2 are LGHNA and YSLEER. With V trimmed by 4 bases and J by 3 bases, 3 bases remained unmatched. The CDR3 is 15 residues long.

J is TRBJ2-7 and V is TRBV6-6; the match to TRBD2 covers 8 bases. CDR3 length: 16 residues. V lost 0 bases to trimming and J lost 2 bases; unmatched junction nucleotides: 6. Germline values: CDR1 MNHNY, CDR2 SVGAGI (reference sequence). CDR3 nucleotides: TGTGCCAGCAGTTACTCCCCCCGGGAGGGGGCCTACGAGCAGTACTTC. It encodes CASSYSPREGAYEQYF.

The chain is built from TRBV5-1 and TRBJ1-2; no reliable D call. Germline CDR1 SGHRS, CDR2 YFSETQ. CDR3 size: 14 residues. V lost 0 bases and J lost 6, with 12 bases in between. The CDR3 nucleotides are TGCGCCAGCAGCTTGGCACCCGCCAGCGATGGCTACACCTTC. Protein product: CASSLAPASDGYTF.

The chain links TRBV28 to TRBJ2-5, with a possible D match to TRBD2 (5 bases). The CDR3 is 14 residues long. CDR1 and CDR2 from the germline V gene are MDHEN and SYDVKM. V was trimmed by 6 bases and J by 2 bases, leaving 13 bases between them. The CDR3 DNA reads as TGTGCCAGCAGCGCGCTCGGGATACAAGAGACCCAGTACTTC. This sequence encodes CASSALGIQETQYF. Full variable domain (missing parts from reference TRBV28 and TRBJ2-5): DVKVTQSSRYLVKRTGEKVFLECVQDMDHENMFWYRQDPGLGLRLIYFSYDVKMKEKGDIPEGYSVSREKKERFSLILESASTNQTSMYLCASSALGIQETQYFGPGTRLLVL.

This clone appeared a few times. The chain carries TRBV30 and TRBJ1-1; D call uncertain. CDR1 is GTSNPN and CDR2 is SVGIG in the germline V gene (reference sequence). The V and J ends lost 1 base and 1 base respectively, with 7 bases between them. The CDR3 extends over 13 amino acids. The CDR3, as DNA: TGTGCCTGGAGTGGGCAACCGAACACTGAAGCTTTCTTT. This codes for CAWSGQPNTEAFF.

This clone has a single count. CDR3 region: CASRGQASYEQYF. The CDR3 region has the DNA TGTGCCAGCAGAGGACAGGCCTCCTACGAGCAGTACTTC. The chain combines TRBV6-1 with TRBJ2-7; TRBD1 aligns across 7 bases. Unmatched junction bases numbered 2, after V lost 6 bases and J lost 0 bases. This CDR3 contains 13 residues. CDR1 MNHNS and CDR2 SASEGT come from the germline V gene.

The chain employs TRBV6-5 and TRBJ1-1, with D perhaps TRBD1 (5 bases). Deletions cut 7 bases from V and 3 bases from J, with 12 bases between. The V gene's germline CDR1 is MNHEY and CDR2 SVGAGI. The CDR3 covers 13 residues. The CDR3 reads CASTQGEDTEAFF. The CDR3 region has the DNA TGTGCCAGCACGCAAGGGGAGGACACTGAAGCTTTCTTT.

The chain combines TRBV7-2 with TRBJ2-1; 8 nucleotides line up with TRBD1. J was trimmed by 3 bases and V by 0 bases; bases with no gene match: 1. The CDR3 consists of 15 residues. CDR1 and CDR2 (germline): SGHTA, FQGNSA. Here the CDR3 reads CASSLARGHYNEQFF. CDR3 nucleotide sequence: TGTGCCAGCAGCTTAGCCAGGGGGCACTACAATGAGCAGTTCTTC.

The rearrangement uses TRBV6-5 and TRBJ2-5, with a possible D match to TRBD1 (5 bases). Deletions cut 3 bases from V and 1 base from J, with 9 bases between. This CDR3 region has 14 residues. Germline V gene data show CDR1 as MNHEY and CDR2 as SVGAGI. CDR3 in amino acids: CASSYSGFQETQYF. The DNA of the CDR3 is TGTGCCAGCAGTTATTCAGGGTTCCAAGAGACCCAGTACTTC.

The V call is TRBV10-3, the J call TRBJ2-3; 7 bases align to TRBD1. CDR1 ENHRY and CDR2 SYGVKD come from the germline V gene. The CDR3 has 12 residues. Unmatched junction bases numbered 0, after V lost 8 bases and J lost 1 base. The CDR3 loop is CAIGQGTDTQYF. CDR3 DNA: TGTGCCATCGGACAGGGCACAGATACGCAGTATTTT.

CDR3 in amino acids: CASSLRSSGTGGTYEQYF. The CDR3, as DNA: TGTGCCAGCAGTTTGCGTTCATCCGGGACAGGGGGAACCTACGAGCAGTACTTC. The genes are TRBV27 and TRBJ2-7; 11 nucleotides align to TRBD1. In germline, CDR1 is MNHEY, CDR2 SMNVEV (reference sequence). The ends lost 3 bases at V and 2 bases at J; junction bases unmatched: 12. The CDR3 runs 18 residues.